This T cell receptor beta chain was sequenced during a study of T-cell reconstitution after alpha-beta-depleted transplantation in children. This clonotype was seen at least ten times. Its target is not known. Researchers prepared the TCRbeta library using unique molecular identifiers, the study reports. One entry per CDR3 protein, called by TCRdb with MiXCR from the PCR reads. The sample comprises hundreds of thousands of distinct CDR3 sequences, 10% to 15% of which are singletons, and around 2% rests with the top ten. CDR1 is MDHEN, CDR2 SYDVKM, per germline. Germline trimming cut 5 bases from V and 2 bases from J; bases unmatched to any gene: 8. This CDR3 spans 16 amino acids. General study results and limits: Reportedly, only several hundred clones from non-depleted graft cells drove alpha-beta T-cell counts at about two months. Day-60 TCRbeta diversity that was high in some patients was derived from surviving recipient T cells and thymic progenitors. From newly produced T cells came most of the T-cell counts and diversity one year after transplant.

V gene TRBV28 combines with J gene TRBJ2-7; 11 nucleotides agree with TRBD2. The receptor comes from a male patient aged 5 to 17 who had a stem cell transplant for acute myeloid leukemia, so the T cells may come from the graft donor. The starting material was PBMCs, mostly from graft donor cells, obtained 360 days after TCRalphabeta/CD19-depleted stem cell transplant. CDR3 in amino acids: CASSRLAGGWPYEQYF. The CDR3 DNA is TGTGCCAGCAGTCGGCTAGCGGGAGGATGGCCCTACGAGCAGTACTTC. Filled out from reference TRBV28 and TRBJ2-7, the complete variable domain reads DVKVTQSSRYLVKRTGEKVFLECVQDMDHENMFWYRQDPGLGLRLIYFSYDVKMKEKGDIPEGYSVSREKKERFSLILESASTNQTSMYLCASSRLAGGWPYEQYFGPGTRLTVT.